The 16 T cell receptor beta chains in this list originate from one sample, sequenced in a study of blood T cell repertoires in COVID-19. Sequencing used immunoSEQ multiplex PCR; TCRdb keeps in-frame clones, though not all of them. The sample consists of about 380,000 clones, roughly 87% of them appearing once. Sequencing was carried out using PBMCs or T cells enriched from blood (not recorded which). These receptors all come from a woman in her 30s who had recovered from COVID-19.

This chain links TRBV15 with TRBJ2-1; no definite D call. Trimming pared 0 bases from V and 7 bases from J, leaving 13 bases between. The CDR3 is made up of 15 amino acids. Germline V gene data show CDR1 as LNHNV and CDR2 as YYDKDF (reference sequence). The CDR3 here is CATSRDLNYRNEQFF. The CDR3 DNA is TGTGCCACCAGCAGAGATCTGAATTATCGGAATGAGCAGTTCTTC. The full variable domain, its missing parts supplied by reference TRBV15 and TRBJ2-1, is DAMVIQNPRYQVTQFGKPVTLSCSQTLNHNVMYWYQQKSSQAPKLLFHYYDKDFNNEADTPDNFQSRRPNTSFCFLDIRSPGLGDTAMYLCATSRDLNYRNEQFFGPGTRLTVL.

This clone was seen a handful of times. At the DNA level, this CDR3 is encoded by other sequences in the same sample as well. The chain has TRBV18 and TRBJ1-2, with TRBD1 matching over 9 bases. This CDR3 is built from 14 residues. V shed 3 bases and J 7 bases; nucleotides not matched to a gene: 6. CDR1 is KGHSH and CDR2 is LQKENI in the germline V gene. The CDR3 region has the DNA TGTGCCAGCTCACCCGAGGGACAGGGAAGTGGCTACACCTTC. This translates into CASSPEGQGSGYTF.

The rearrangement links TRBV18 to TRBJ2-7, with D maybe TRBD2 (6 bases). CDR1 and CDR2 from the germline V gene are KGHSH and LQKENI. V shed 3 bases and J shed 6 bases, with 6 bases lying between them. The CDR3 contains 11 residues. Here the CDR3 reads CASSPGSEQYF. DNA of the CDR3: TGTGCCAGCTCACCCGGGAGCGAGCAGTACTTC.

V and J are TRBV5-1 and TRBJ2-1, with D hard to call. V was cut by 0 bases and J by 8 bases, with 9 bases left in between. The CDR3 totals 13 residues. CDR1 is SGHRS and CDR2 is YFSETQ in the germline V gene. The CDR3 spells CASSLVKIDEQFF. Written as DNA, the CDR3 is TGCGCCAGCAGCTTGGTTAAAATCGATGAGCAGTTCTTC. The full variable domain, with the rest looked up from reference TRBV5-1 and TRBJ2-1, is KAGVTQTPRYLIKTRGQQVTLSCSPISGHRSVSWYQQTPGQGLQFLFEYFSETQRNKGNFPGRFSGRQFSNSRSEMNVSTLELGDSALYLCASSLVKIDEQFFGPGTRLTVL.

J is TRBJ2-3 and V is TRBV30; 8 nucleotides line up with TRBD2. This CDR3 spans 15 amino acids. With 3 bases clipped from V and 4 bases from J, the junction kept 9 bases outside the gene matches. The germline CDR1 and CDR2 sequences are GTSNPN and SVGIG (reference sequence). The CDR3 is CAWSAAGGASDTQYF. CDR3 bases: TGTGCCTGGAGCGCCGCGGGGGGTGCGTCAGATACGCAGTATTTT.

The V and J genes are TRBV9 and TRBJ2-2; D remains ambiguous. This CDR3 has 15 amino acids. V was pared by 3 bases and J by 1 base, with 10 bases between. Germline CDR1 reads SGDLS; CDR2 reads YYNGEE. Here the CDR3 reads CASSARGGNTGELFF. The CDR3 nucleotides are TGTGCCAGCAGCGCGAGAGGCGGGAACACCGGGGAGCTGTTTTTT.

On this clone: In the same sample, other DNA sequences code for this CDR3. V is TRBV19 and J is TRBJ2-7; a possible D gene is TRBD2 (6 bases). The CDR3 has 13 residues. Germline CDR1 LNHDA, CDR2 SQIVND (reference sequence). V was pared by 3 bases and J by 2 bases, with 8 bases between. The CDR3 DNA sequence: TGTGCCAGTAGTATCCCGGGGGCCTACGAGCAGTACTTC. Its protein is CASSIPGAYEQYF.

This clone was seen only a few times. In DNA form, the CDR3 reads TGCGCCAGCAGCTTGGGAGGACTAGCGGTTACTAGCACAGATACGCAGTATTTT. It is translated as CASSLGGLAVTSTDTQYF. The chain combines TRBV5-1 with TRBJ2-3, with TRBD2 identical over 10 bases. The length of the CDR3 is 18 residues. Trimming took 0 bases from V and 0 from J; bases not matched to a gene: 7. From germline, CDR1 is SGHRS and CDR2 YFSETQ. Using reference TRBV5-1 and TRBJ2-3 for the parts outside the CDR3, the full variable domain is KAGVTQTPRYLIKTRGQQVTLSCSPISGHRSVSWYQQTPGQGLQFLFEYFSETQRNKGNFPGRFSGRQFSNSRSEMNVSTLELGDSALYLCASSLGGLAVTSTDTQYFGPGTRLTVL.

The J gene is TRBJ1-2, the V gene TRBV7-2; D unclear. This CDR3 is built from 14 residues. Trimming removed 4 bases at V and 8 bases at J, with 17 bases between. Germline V gives CDR1 SGHTA, CDR2 FQGNSA. In DNA, the CDR3 is TGTGCCAGCAGCTATTGGGAGTCCATTGGGGGCTACACCTTC. It encodes CASSYWESIGGYTF.

The J gene is TRBJ1-2, the V gene TRBV5-5; D gene ambiguous. Trimming stripped 0 bases from V and 1 base from J, with 13 bases between. This CDR3 has 16 residues. CDR1 and CDR2 (germline): SGHKS, YYEKEE (reference sequence). The CDR3 sequence: CASSLGTAYSNYGYTF. CDR3 in DNA: TGTGCCAGCAGCTTGGGAACCGCCTATAGTAACTATGGCTACACCTTC.

This clone was counted a single time. The CDR3 sequence: CASSRLVHNEQFF. In DNA, the CDR3 is TGTGCCAGCAGCCGCCTAGTCCACAATGAGCAGTTCTTC. This chain links TRBV7-9 with TRBJ2-1; D not resolved. CDR1 SEHNR and CDR2 FQNEAQ come from the germline V gene (reference sequence). The ends were cut back, 5 bases at V and 5 bases at J, with 10 bases in the middle. The CDR3 totals 13 residues.

The rearrangement uses TRBV6-5 and TRBJ1-2; 8 nucleotides agree with TRBD1. V was clipped by 8 bases and J by 7 bases; unmatched bases: 9. This CDR3 is built from 13 residues. Germline V CDR1 and CDR2: MNHEY, SVGAGI. Written as DNA, the CDR3 is TGTGCCAGCCTCACTCAGGGGGCGCGTGGCTACACCTTC. Protein: CASLTQGARGYTF.

The CDR3 loop is CASNSRRGQPQHF. For the CDR3, the DNA is TGTGCCAGCAACTCTCGGAGGGGTCAGCCCCAGCATTTT. V usage is TRBV28 and J usage is TRBJ1-5, with D maybe TRBD1 (5 bases). CDR1 MDHEN and CDR2 SYDVKM come from the germline V gene. The CDR3 covers 13 residues. The V end lost 7 bases, the J end lost 6 bases, and 13 bases lay between the germline ends.

The chain recombines TRBV3-1 (or the pseudogene TRBV3-2) with TRBJ1-6, with no clear D. Germline CDR1 reads LGHDT; CDR2 reads YNNKEL (reference sequence). V gave up 4 bases and J gave up 7 bases, with 14 bases separating them. This CDR3 contains 15 residues. The CDR3 bases are TGTGCCAGCAGCCGAGCGGGTTTGCAGAATTCACCCCTCCACTTT. Amino acid sequence: CASSRAGLQNSPLHF.

As DNA, the CDR3 is TGTGCCAGCAGCTTACAGCGGGTTTACAATGAGCAGTTCTTC. Its protein is CASSLQRVYNEQFF. The chain has TRBV7-2 and TRBJ2-1, with a tentative D call TRBD2 (6 bases). The CDR3 covers 14 residues. Germline assignment: CDR1 SGHTA and CDR2 FQGNSA. Trimming cost V 2 bases and J 4 bases, with 9 bases left between them.

V gene TRBV23-1 combines with J gene TRBJ2-4; perhaps TRBD2 as D (5 bases). TRBV23-1 is assigned to the ORF class and has an uncertain function. The V gene lost 3 bases and the J gene lost 5 bases, with 11 bases spanning the gap. CDR3 length equals 14 residues. The CDR3: CASSHRGRENIQYF. The DNA for the CDR3 is TGCGCCAGCAGTCACCGGGGAAGGGAAAACATTCAGTACTTC.